This TCR beta chain emerged from a study of post-analysis software for immune sequencing data. Study-wide findings and caveats: Strong co-clustering by F measure was evident for samples that had been prepared in the same batch.

TCR beta cDNA libraries had unique molecular identifiers. Each CDR3 protein gets one entry after TCRdb re-called the PCR reads with MiXCR. This table has about 770,000 distinct CDR3 sequences, roughly 50% appearing once. Remarks on this clonotype: What it binds is not known.

The TCR comes from a girl between 5 and 17 years old with multiple sclerosis. Sequenced: blood.

Here the CDR3 reads CSAREVASTDTQYF. The CDR3 DNA is TGCAGTGCTAGAGAGGTCGCTAGCACAGATACGCAGTATTTT. The rearrangement joins TRBV20-1 to TRBJ2-3; D gene uncertain. Germline V gene sequence: CDR1 DFQATT, CDR2 SNEGSKA (reference sequence). With 0 bases removed from V and 0 bases from J, the gap between germline ends came to 7 bases. This CDR3 comprises 14 residues.